The 15 T cell receptor beta chains given below trace back to one sample, sequenced in a study of T cell responses to AZD1222 COVID-19 vaccine. Sequencing was performed with immunoSEQ multiplex PCR; in TCRdb, only in-frame clones are kept and a portion is missing. The sample has under 110,000 clones; 87% are singletons. Sequenced material: peripheral blood, taken 28 days after the second AZD1222 dose. The source is an adult who received the AZD1222 COVID-19 vaccine.

CDR3 bases: TGCGCCAGCAGCCCCGCCGGGACTAGAGAAGAGACCCAGTACTTC. It yields the protein CASSPAGTREETQYF. The V call is TRBV5-1, the J call TRBJ2-5; 8 bases are a match to TRBD2. V trimming: 4 bases; J trimming: 3 bases; junction bases outside the gene matches: 8. The germline CDR1 and CDR2 sequences are SGHRS and YFSETQ. This CDR3 contains 15 residues.

V is TRBV7-8 and J is TRBJ1-5; D might be TRBD1 (6 bases). In germline, CDR1 is SGHVS, CDR2 FQNEAQ. This CDR3 has 14 residues. The V gene lost 5 bases and the J gene lost 6 bases, with 14 bases spanning the gap. Here the CDR3 reads CASSPGGGPQPQHF. For the CDR3, the DNA is TGTGCCAGCAGCCCCGGGGGGGGGCCTCAGCCCCAGCATTTT.

The chain's CDR3 is CSYPGRNEQFF. The CDR3, as DNA: TGCAGTTACCCCGGGCGCAATGAGCAGTTCTTC. V usage is TRBV20-1 and J usage is TRBJ2-1; D not resolved. From germline, CDR1 is DFQATT and CDR2 SNEGSKA (reference sequence). Trimming shortened V by 8 bases and J by 6 bases, and 11 bases separated the two germline ends. The CDR3 is 11 amino acids.

The rearrangement links TRBV7-2 to TRBJ2-7, with D perhaps assigned TRBD1 or TRBD2 (7 bases each). CDR1 and CDR2 (germline): SGHTA, FQGNSA. Trimming cost V 4 bases and J 0 bases, with 25 bases left between them. The CDR3 runs to 19 residues. CDR3 region: CASSSQIGRGGERSYEQYF. CDR3 DNA sequence: TGTGCCAGCAGCTCCCAAATTGGCAGGGGGGGGGAGCGCTCCTACGAGCAGTACTTC.

The chain recombines TRBV28 with TRBJ2-5; TRBD2 aligns across 15 bases. Germline V gene data show CDR1 as MDHEN and CDR2 as SYDVKM. V lost 4 bases to trimming and J lost 5 bases; unmatched junction nucleotides: 5. This CDR3 has 16 residues. The CDR3, as DNA: TGTGCCAGCAGTTCGCCCGGACTAGCGGGAGGGGAGACCCAGTACTTC. Protein sequence: CASSSPGLAGGETQYF.

This clone appeared a single time. The J gene is TRBJ1-1, the V gene TRBV3-1 (or the pseudogene TRBV3-2), with D perhaps TRBD1 (5 bases). Deletions cut 5 bases from V and 2 bases from J, with 12 bases between. The CDR3 is made up of 14 amino acids. Germline CDR1 LGHDT, CDR2 YNNKEL (reference sequence). In nucleotides, the CDR3 is TGTGCCAGCAGCTCTTCGGGGGTTAACACTGAAGCTTTCTTT. The encoded protein is CASSSSGVNTEAFF.

This chain links TRBV9 with TRBJ1-1; the match to TRBD1 covers 8 bases. The junction had 6 bases not matched to a gene; V was cut back by 4 bases and J by 4 bases. Germline V gives CDR1 SGDLS, CDR2 YYNGEE. CDR3 size: 14 residues. CDR3 protein: CASSLDRGSTEAFF. The CDR3 region has the DNA TGTGCCAGCAGCCTTGACAGGGGATCCACTGAAGCTTTCTTT.

The chain carries TRBV19 and TRBJ2-7; 9 nucleotides align to TRBD2. V lost 1 base and J lost 2; bases outside the gene matches: 9. Per the germline V gene, CDR1 is LNHDA and CDR2 is SQIVND (reference sequence). This CDR3 comprises 17 residues. CDR3 loop: CASSIVLDSGRTYEQYF. CDR3 in DNA: TGTGCCAGTAGTATAGTCTTGGATAGCGGGAGAACCTACGAGCAGTACTTC.

This clone was seen more than once but under ten times. The chain recombines TRBV28 with TRBJ2-2; D unclear. V lost 5 bases and J 2 bases, leaving 12 bases between the germline ends. The CDR3 loop spans 15 amino acids. The germline V gene encodes CDR1 MDHEN and CDR2 SYDVKM. Here the CDR3 DNA reads TGTGCCAGCAGTCCCGCAGGTGACAACACCGGGGAGCTGTTTTTT. The encoded protein is CASSPAGDNTGELFF.

The chain employs TRBV6-5 and TRBJ2-7; possible D gene TRBD2, 5 bases. CDR3 length: 14 amino acids. Between the trimmed V and J ends, which lost 4 bases and 7 bases, there was a span of 17 bases. Germline CDR1 is MNHEY and CDR2 is SVGAGI. CDR3 nucleotides: TGTGCCAGCAGTTCACCGGGCCTACTAGGAGAGCAGTACTTC. Its translation is CASSSPGLLGEQYF.

The V gene is TRBV6-6, the J gene TRBJ2-5, with TRBD1 matching 7 bases. The CDR3 has 15 amino acids. The germline CDR1 and CDR2 sequences are MNHNY and SVGAGI (reference sequence). Trimming cost V 6 bases and J 0 bases; bases outside gene matches: 7. The CDR3 loop reads CASRLDRTYQETQYF. In DNA, the CDR3 is TGTGCCAGCAGATTGGACAGGACATACCAAGAGACCCAGTACTTC.

The rearrangement uses TRBV3-1 (or the pseudogene TRBV3-2) and TRBJ2-7; D may be TRBD2 (6 bases). V was cut by 3 bases and J by 5 bases, with 17 bases left in between. CDR3 length: 15 residues. Looked up from germline, CDR1 is LGHDT and CDR2 is YNNKEL (reference sequence). The CDR3 protein is CASSHPAGASNEQYF. The CDR3 DNA follows: TGTGCCAGCAGCCACCCAGCGGGTGCTAGTAACGAGCAGTACTTC.

J is TRBJ1-2 and V is TRBV5-1; 9 bases line up with TRBD1. Per the germline V gene, CDR1 is SGHRS and CDR2 is YFSETQ. This CDR3 region has 14 residues. The J segment lost 4 bases and the V segment lost 4 bases, leaving 5 bases of the junction unmatched. The CDR3 DNA sequence: TGCGCCAGCAGCGTGGACAGGGGCGGCTATGGCTACACCTTC. Encoded protein: CASSVDRGGYGYTF.

This clone showed up just a few times. The chain carries TRBV7-9 and TRBJ2-7; the match to TRBD1 covers 7 bases. The CDR3 runs to 12 residues. J gave up 5 bases and V 6 bases, and 4 bases lay outside the gene matches. Germline V gene sequence: CDR1 SEHNR, CDR2 FQNEAQ (reference sequence). The CDR3 spells CASRRQGHEQYF. CDR3 DNA: TGTGCCAGCAGAAGACAGGGACACGAGCAGTACTTC.

This chain links TRBV9 with TRBJ2-1, with D possibly called TRBD1 or TRBD2 (5 bases each). V dropped 4 bases and J dropped 7 bases, with 18 bases sitting between them. Germline V gene sequence: CDR1 SGDLS, CDR2 YYNGEE. The CDR3 consists of 15 residues. The CDR3 sequence is CASSFGTTSENEQFF. CDR3 nucleotides: TGTGCCAGCAGCTTCGGGACGACCTCCGAGAATGAGCAGTTCTTC.